This TCR beta chain was retrieved from a study of blood T cell repertoires in COVID-19. In the study overall: Samples came from the United States, Italy and Spain, spanning acute and convalescent COVID-19. T cells, B-cell-depleted T cells, or PBMCs supplied cDNA or gDNA.

For this clone: Germline and junction disagree at one end, which may indicate a read error.

In the authors' workflow: Nucleated cell counts were estimated from reference gene primer amplification. The assay was immunoSEQ multiplex PCR, and TCRdb's table has in-frame clones only and misses some. The DNA gave D and trimming, while V, J and clone size come from that table. The sample lists around 150,000 clones, approximately 86% occurring once. This CDR3 spans 14 amino acids. Germline V gene lookup returns CDR1 KGHSH and CDR2 LQKENI. The source is a woman in her sixties or seventies with active or convalescent COVID-19. The sample was peripheral blood. The rearrangement links TRBV18 to TRBJ1-2; 9 bases map to TRBD1. CDR3 in amino acids: CASSLPGQGIQDAF. The CDR3 DNA follows: TGTGCCAGCTCACTACCGGGACAGGGAATTCAAGACGCCTTC.